These 24 T cell receptor beta chains came from one sample sequenced in a study of cytomegalovirus exposure and HLA in healthy donors. PCR employed 60 Vbeta and 13 Jbeta primers. Profiled with immunoSEQ multiplex PCR; TCRdb holds only in-frame clones, not every one. The table has some 100,000 clones, around 72% seen once. The sequenced sample was PBMCs. The receptor set was obtained from a male donor in good health and CMV-seropositive.

This chain links TRBV11-2 with TRBJ2-5, with 12 nucleotides matching TRBD1. The germline V gene encodes CDR1 SGHAT and CDR2 FQNNGV. V lost 3 bases and J lost 4; bases outside the gene matches: 9. CDR3 length: 17 residues. CDR3 coding DNA: TGTGCCAGCAGCTTGGACCCGGGACAGGGGGCTAGAGAGACCCAGTACTTC. Its translation is CASSLDPGQGARETQYF.

This clone was detected a few times. V gene TRBV7-9 combines with J gene TRBJ2-4; D is uncertain. The CDR3 sequence is 14 residues long. CDR1 is SEHNR and CDR2 is FQNEAQ in the germline V gene (reference sequence). Trimming took off 5 bases at V and 0 bases at J, with 8 bases between the two ends. The CDR3 region has the DNA TGTGCCAGCAGCCTGACATCAGCCAAAAACATTCAGTACTTC. As protein: CASSLTSAKNIQYF.

The V and J genes are TRBV7-8 and TRBJ2-1; TRBD1 is a possible D gene (5 bases). This CDR3 has 13 amino acids. Germline V gene data show CDR1 as SGHVS and CDR2 as FQNEAQ. Trimming removed 5 bases from V and 5 bases from J, with 10 bases in between. CDR3 sequence: CASSITRDNEQFF. CDR3 bases: TGTGCCAGCAGCATTACCAGGGACAATGAGCAGTTCTTC. Full variable domain (remainder filled in from reference TRBV7-8 and TRBJ2-1): GAGVSQSPRYKVAKRGQDVALRCDPISGHVSLFWYQQALGQGPEFLTYFQNEAQLDKSGLPSDRFFAERPEGSVSTLKIQRTQQEDSAVYLCASSITRDNEQFFGPGTRLTVL.

The rearrangement links TRBV5-1 to TRBJ1-1, with D tentatively TRBD1 (6 bases). Deletions cut 0 bases from V and 0 bases from J, with 9 bases between. The CDR3 spans 15 residues. In germline, CDR1 is SGHRS, CDR2 YFSETQ. The CDR3 nucleotides read TGCGCCAGCAGCTTGGTTGGGGGCGTGAACACTGAAGCTTTCTTT. Its protein product is CASSLVGGVNTEAFF.

This clone is a singleton in its sample. The rearrangement uses TRBV28 and TRBJ1-5; tentatively, D is TRBD1 (5 bases). The ends were cut back, 7 bases at V and 6 bases at J, with 13 bases in the middle. The germline CDR1 and CDR2 sequences are MDHEN and SYDVKM. This CDR3 spans 13 amino acids. For the CDR3, the DNA is TGTGCCAGCACAGGACAAGGCGGTCAGCCCCAGCATTTT. Protein sequence: CASTGQGGQPQHF. The whole variable domain, remainder taken from reference TRBV28 and TRBJ1-5, is DVKVTQSSRYLVKRTGEKVFLECVQDMDHENMFWYRQDPGLGLRLIYFSYDVKMKEKGDIPEGYSVSREKKERFSLILESASTNQTSMYLCASTGQGGQPQHFGDGTRLSIL.

The V gene is TRBV7-2, the J gene TRBJ1-3; 8 bases match TRBD1. The V gene's germline CDR1 is SGHTA and CDR2 FQGNSA. The J segment lost 1 base and the V segment lost 5 bases, leaving 4 bases of the junction unmatched. The length of the CDR3 is 15 residues. Written as DNA, the CDR3 is TGTGCCAGCAGCGATACAGGGGGTTCTGGAAACACCATATATTTT. It encodes CASSDTGGSGNTIYF.

The chain couples TRBV28 to TRBJ2-7; 7 bases match TRBD1. J was trimmed by 7 bases and V by 8 bases; bases with no gene match: 11. Germline V gene data show CDR1 as MDHEN and CDR2 as SYDVKM. This CDR3 comprises 13 residues. CDR3 sequence: CASLRDRTSEQYF. The CDR3 bases are TGTGCCAGCCTTAGGGACAGAACAAGTGAGCAGTACTTC. Using reference TRBV28 and TRBJ2-7 for the parts outside the CDR3, the full variable domain is DVKVTQSSRYLVKRTGEKVFLECVQDMDHENMFWYRQDPGLGLRLIYFSYDVKMKEKGDIPEGYSVSREKKERFSLILESASTNQTSMYLCASLRDRTSEQYFGPGTRLTVT.

This sequence joins TRBV2 and TRBJ1-5; D remains ambiguous. This CDR3 has 13 residues. V was shortened by 6 bases and J by 0 bases, with 6 bases between the two germline ends. Germline V gene lookup returns CDR1 SNHLY and CDR2 FYNNEI. CDR3 bases: TGTGCCAGCAGAACAGATAGCAATCAGCCCCAGCATTTT. It yields the protein CASRTDSNQPQHF.

Written as DNA, the CDR3 is TGTGCCAGCAGCTTGTTTCCAGCGGGGTCGTATAGCACAGATACGCAGTATTTT. This gives the protein CASSLFPAGSYSTDTQYF. The rearrangement joins TRBV5-4 to TRBJ2-3, with 7 positions matching TRBD2. The trim removed 1 base at V and 0 bases at J, leaving 11 bases unmatched. The germline V gene encodes CDR1 SGHNT and CDR2 YYREEE (reference sequence). The CDR3 length is 18 residues. The variable domain in full, completed from reference TRBV5-4 and TRBJ2-3, reads ETGVTQSPTHLIKTRGQQVTLRCSSQSGHNTVSWYQQALGQGPQFIFQYYREEENGRGNFPPRFSGLQFPNYSSELNVNALELDDSALYLCASSLFPAGSYSTDTQYFGPGTRLTVL.

The rearrangement links TRBV11-2 to TRBJ1-1, with D perhaps TRBD1 (6 bases). The CDR3 spans 14 residues. The germline V and J ends were trimmed by 6 bases and 3 bases, with 14 bases remaining between them. Germline CDR1 is SGHAT and CDR2 is FQNNGV. This chain's CDR3 is CASSPPGQYTEAFF. DNA of the CDR3: TGTGCCAGCAGTCCTCCCGGACAGTACACTGAAGCTTTCTTT.

V is TRBV23-1 and J is TRBJ1-6; a weak D match, TRBD1 (6 bases). TRBV23-1 is placed among ORFs of uncertain function. The V end lost 4 bases, the J end lost 1 base, and 8 bases lay between the germline ends. The CDR3 is 15 residues long. The DNA for the CDR3 is TGCGCCAGCAGTCCCACAGGGTCCTATAATTCACCCCTCCACTTT. Translating gives CASSPTGSYNSPLHF.

V usage is TRBV30 and J usage is TRBJ2-3; D unclear. Trimming stripped 0 bases from V and 1 base from J, with 5 bases between. The CDR3 length is 13 residues. CDR1 and CDR2 from the germline V gene are GTSNPN and SVGIG (reference sequence). CDR3 sequence: CAWSVSGTDTQYF. CDR3 in DNA: TGTGCCTGGAGTGTCTCCGGCACAGATACGCAGTATTTT.

The chain links TRBV6-1 to TRBJ1-2; no clear D. Between the trimmed V and J ends, which lost 6 bases and 0 bases, there was a span of 8 bases. CDR3 length: 13 amino acids. CDR1 and CDR2 (germline): MNHNS, SASEGT. CDR3 nucleotides: TGTGCCAGCAGCCGGGGAGCTAACTATGGCTACACCTTC. It codes for CASSRGANYGYTF.

V and J are TRBV12-5 and TRBJ2-7; D gene uncertain. Germline CDR1 LGHNT, CDR2 FRNRAP. With 5 bases removed from V and 4 bases from J, the gap between germline ends came to 9 bases. This CDR3 is 12 amino acids long. CDR3 bases: TGTGCTAGTGGTCATACAGTGTACGAGCAGTACTTC. Amino acid sequence: CASGHTVYEQYF.

This rearrangement joins TRBV5-5 to TRBJ1-4; D call uncertain. V lost 0 bases, J lost 6 bases, and 6 bases lay in between. This CDR3 spans 13 amino acids. Germline CDR1 SGHKS, CDR2 YYEKEE (reference sequence). The CDR3 coding sequence is TGTGCCAGCAGCTTGGGGCTTTATGAAAAACTGTTTTTT. This translates into CASSLGLYEKLFF.

This clone was detected only once. The V and J genes are TRBV29-1 and TRBJ1-5; 10 bases fit TRBD1. This CDR3 is built from 13 residues. With 6 bases clipped from V and 6 bases from J, the junction kept 5 bases outside the gene matches. Germline V gene sequence: CDR1 SQVTM, CDR2 ANQGSEA. This CDR3 is CSVGQGEGQPQHF. In nucleotides, the CDR3 is TGCAGCGTCGGACAGGGGGAGGGTCAGCCCCAGCATTTT.

The chain links TRBV30 to TRBJ2-5, with 8 nucleotides matching TRBD2. The J segment lost 4 bases and the V segment lost 2 bases, leaving 9 bases of the junction unmatched. This CDR3 is 15 amino acids long. In germline, CDR1 is GTSNPN, CDR2 SVGIG (reference sequence). The CDR3, as DNA: TGTGCCTGGAGTTTCCGGGGCGGGGGGTTAGAGACCCAGTACTTC. This translates into CAWSFRGGGLETQYF. Filled out from reference TRBV30 and TRBJ2-5, the complete variable domain reads SQTIHQWPATLVQPVGSPLSLECTVEGTSNPNLYWYRQAAGRGLQLLFYSVGIGQISSEVPQNLSASRPQDRQFILSSKKLLLSDSGFYLCAWSFRGGGLETQYFGPGTRLLVL.

The chain uses TRBV19 and TRBJ2-1; 7 bases are a match to TRBD2. This CDR3 spans 17 amino acids. CDR1 is LNHDA, CDR2 SQIVND, per germline (reference sequence). After removal of 10 bases from V and 0 bases from J, the junction contained 15 bases not matched to a gene. This CDR3 is CATIVPSGVSSYNEQFF. The CDR3 nucleotides are TGTGCCACCATCGTTCCAAGCGGGGTGAGCTCCTACAATGAGCAGTTCTTC.

The genes are TRBV19 and TRBJ2-2, with D possibly TRBD1 on 6 matching bases. This CDR3 region has 14 residues. Per the germline V gene, CDR1 is LNHDA and CDR2 is SQIVND (reference sequence). V lost 5 bases and J lost 2, with 9 bases in between. The CDR3 bases are TGTGCCAGTAGTGAGGGACATAACACCGGGGAGCTGTTTTTT. Translated, it gives CASSEGHNTGELFF.

This chain connects TRBV6-1 to TRBJ1-5; D uncertain. Germline V gives CDR1 MNHNS, CDR2 SASEGT. Trimming shortened V by 6 bases and J by 7 bases, and 16 bases separated the two germline ends. This CDR3 has 14 residues. CDR3 nucleotide sequence: TGTGCCAGCAGGCCGAGCGGGAGTAACCAGCCCCAGCATTTT. This gives the protein CASRPSGSNQPQHF.

This chain links TRBV29-1 with TRBJ1-1; no clear D gene. V was shortened by 4 bases and J by 10 bases, with 10 bases between the two germline ends. Germline lookup yields CDR1 SQVTM and CDR2 ANQGSEA. This CDR3 has 10 amino acids. For the CDR3, the DNA is TGCAGCGTTGTCGACCCGGGAGCTTTCTTT. Amino acid sequence: CSVVDPGAFF.

This clone was counted once. This rearrangement joins TRBV4-3 to TRBJ2-3; TRBD1 aligns across 9 bases. The V segment lost 0 bases and the J segment 5 bases; nucleotides outside the gene matches: 6. The CDR3 has 16 amino acids. Per the germline V gene, CDR1 is LGHNA and CDR2 is YSLEER. The CDR3 DNA is TGCGCCAGCAGCCAAGATAACAGGGGGCTGGGAGATACGCAGTATTTT. Residues: CASSQDNRGLGDTQYF.

This chain links TRBV11-2 with TRBJ2-3, with TRBD1 matching 8 bases. Trimming took 5 bases from V and 0 from J; bases not matched to a gene: 4. In germline, CDR1 is SGHAT, CDR2 FQNNGV. CDR3 length: 15 residues. CDR3: CASSLQGGSTDTQYF. Written as DNA, the CDR3 is TGTGCCAGCAGCCTACAGGGGGGTAGCACAGATACGCAGTATTTT. The whole variable domain, filled in from reference TRBV11-2 and TRBJ2-3, reads EAGVAQSPRYKIIEKRQSVAFWCNPISGHATLYWYQQILGQGPKLLIQFQNNGVVDDSQLPKDRFSAERLKGVDSTLKIQPAKLEDSAVYLCASSLQGGSTDTQYFGPGTRLTVL.

In this sample, this clone turned up many times. V is TRBV5-5 and J is TRBJ2-7; TRBD1 matches 8 bases. This CDR3 has 13 amino acids. Looked up from germline, CDR1 is SGHKS and CDR2 is YYEKEE (reference sequence). The junction had 3 bases not matched to a gene; V was cut back by 4 bases and J by 3 bases. The CDR3: CASSTDRDYEQYF. Here the CDR3 DNA reads TGTGCCAGCAGCACGGACAGGGACTACGAGCAGTACTTC.